The clone carrying this TCR beta chain was counted at least ten times. Its antigen is not known. The entry originates in a study of spatial heterogeneity in lung cancer. The wider study: The mean occurrence of each unique TCR and UMI combination in raw reads exceeded 8.5. Notes on the study in general: Relative to follow-up, resection was when ubiquitous expanded tumor TCRs appeared more in blood.

Described time point: blood at routine non-recurrence follow-up after resection. In each case, whole RNA from tumor, nontumor lung or frozen PBMC was sequenced unsorted. CDR1 SGHAT and CDR2 FQDESV come from the germline V gene (reference sequence). V lost 5 bases, J lost 1 base, and 4 bases stayed unmatched. The CDR3 covers 14 residues. The study tagged each TCR cDNA molecule with a unique molecular identifier. Each CDR3 protein is one row after TCRdb ran MiXCR on the 5' RACE reads. Among 110,000 or so distinct CDR3 sequences listed, approximately 10% were seen once. V and J are TRBV11-1 and TRBJ2-5; 7 nucleotides agree with TRBD2. Sample: PBMCs, taken at follow-up. The source of this sequence is a female donor with early-stage non-small cell lung cancer. CDR3 sequence (DNA): TGTGCCAGCAGCCCCGCTAGCGGCCAAGAGACCCAGTACTTC. Its translation is CASSPASGQETQYF.